This T cell receptor (beta chain) appears in the sequencing data of a study of blood T cell repertoires in COVID-19 (dated by TCRdb to 2018 to 2020). About the full investigation: The collaborator samples originated in the United States, Italy and Spain and spanned the acute and convalescent phases of COVID-19. The prospective study material was composed of cDNA or gDNA derived from T cells, B-cell-depleted T cells, or PBMCs. The dataset comprised deeply sampled blood TCRbeta repertoires from subjects exposed to, actively infected with, or recovered from COVID-19. The repertoires were made available in a free public database intended to serve as a resource for research on the immune response to SARS-CoV-2. The samples were drawn from the first 160 participants of the ongoing ImmuneRACE study and from under 1,500 subjects provided by 6 global collaborators. A de-identified subject ID, COVID-19 status, age in years and sex were almost always included in the sample metadata. Where HLA class I and class II types were available, the types were taken from metadata supplied by the sample provider, not from assay-based typing. Study-wide conclusions, independent of this receptor: Clinical and demographic metadata were provided uncurated, with the amount varying by source and participant.

TCRbeta CDR3 regions were amplified from genomic DNA by means of the immunoSEQ Assay, a bias-controlled multiplex PCR. Concerning the study's data processing: Within the assay, amplification of reference gene primers was used to estimate how many nucleated cells each sample contained. Sequence reads were collapsed and filtered to measure the absolute abundance of every unique TCRbeta CDR3 rearrangement. For each sample, productive Simpson clonality was calculated by taking the square root of Simpson's diversity index across productive rearrangements. Held by TCRdb, this immuneACCESS table contains in-frame sequences only and omits some clones. Under half of the omission traces to an unresolved V gene where checked; the cause of the rest is unknown. The V and J calls and the clone size are those of that table, but D and trimming were determined from the DNA. Across this sample there are a few hundred thousand clones, with roughly 84% seen only once. Clones ranked in the top ten supply around 6.3% of the sample.

Reading from cysteine to phenylalanine, the CDR3 counts 13 amino acids. Solely the CDR3 DNA is kept, with 39 bases framed from the first base. At the junction V is shortened by 11 bases and J by 6 bases; bases outside the gene matches: 8. This clone appeared a single time. It has no known antigen specificity. Base qualities were left out, and no much larger clone turns up one base away. Participants in the prospective study were enrolled through a virtual design, were aged roughly 18 to 90 years, and lived in roughly 24 United States geographic areas. In the prospective study, cohorts were assigned on the basis of participant-reported clinical history obtained from a screening survey and a study questionnaire. Exposed participants had been in contact, within 2 weeks of entering the study, with a person who had a PCR-confirmed or clinician-diagnosed case of COVID-19. In the prospective study, mobile phlebotomists collected whole blood, serum and a nasopharyngeal or oropharyngeal swab from each participant. Prospective study participants could optionally give additional blood draws and questionnaires over a roughly 2-month period. Before DNA extraction, blood samples from the prospective study were shipped at room temperature or frozen.

The chain joins TRBV12-3 or TRBV12-4 to TRBJ1-1; 11 bases in the middle match TRBD1. The source is a woman aged 50 to 65 who had been exposed to COVID-19. The sample comprised PBMCs or T cells enriched from blood (not recorded which). The sequenced DNA is TGTGCCGTCCGGACAGGGGGCGAGGCTGAAGCTTTCTTT. It is translated as CAVRTGGEAEAFF.